Shown below are 22 T cell receptor beta chains from a single sample sequenced in a study of CDR3 diversity in severe acne. Each CDR3 protein is one row after TCRdb ran MiXCR on the PCR reads. The table shows tens of thousands of distinct CDR3 sequences, with 45% to 55% occurring only once. The sequenced material came from blood. The source is a male donor in good health, without acne.

This chain links TRBV25-1 with TRBJ2-7; TRBD1 matches 9 bases. The J segment lost 7 bases and the V segment lost 6 bases, leaving 10 bases of the junction unmatched. The CDR3 has 14 amino acids. CDR1 and CDR2 from the germline V gene are MGHDK and SYGVNS. CDR3: CASRGDRGLGEQYF. DNA of the CDR3: TGTGCCAGCAGAGGCGACAGGGGGTTGGGAGAGCAGTACTTC.

The chain is built from TRBV6-4 and TRBJ2-7, with D perhaps TRBD2 (5 bases). CDR1 is MRHNA and CDR2 is SNTAGT in the germline V gene. V shed 6 bases and J shed 0 bases, with 9 bases lying between them. The CDR3 is made up of 13 amino acids. The CDR3 DNA is TGTGCCAGCAGCACCGGGATCTCCTACGAGCAGTACTTC. It yields the protein CASSTGISYEQYF.

A remark on this clonotype: No DNA is shown, since the ends of the CDR3 on it are uncertain; the CDR3 is the one TCRdb lists. This chain joins TRBV10-3 and TRBJ1-3; the table's D call, TRBD1, has no DNA check behind it. The CDR3 is 18 amino acids in total, end residues counted. Looked up from germline, CDR1 is ENHRY and CDR2 is SYGVKD. This CDR3 is CAISGQAEAFFGQGTIYF.

This clonotype was detected ten times or more. This chain links TRBV28 with TRBJ2-7, with 11 nucleotides matching TRBD2. CDR1 is MDHEN, CDR2 SYDVKM, per germline. V gave up 6 bases and J gave up 6 bases; unmatched junction bases: 13. The CDR3 has 16 amino acids. The CDR3 bases are TGTGCCAGCAGCCAACTGACTAGCGGGACCTTCTCCGAGCAGTACTTC. Its translation: CASSQLTSGTFSEQYF.

Turning to this clonotype: An end of the junction differs from the germline gene, which may be a read error. This CDR3 reads CASTQGYSGNTMYF. The DNA for the CDR3 is TGTGCCAGCACCCAAGGGTACTCTGGAAACACCATGTATTTT. This sequence joins TRBV25-1 and TRBJ1-3; D remains ambiguous. CDR1 is MGHDK and CDR2 is SYGVNS in the germline V gene. The CDR3 sequence is 14 residues long.

This clonotype was detected only a few times. The genes are TRBV15 and TRBJ1-3; D gene unclear. The V gene lost 5 bases and the J gene lost 0 bases, with 8 bases spanning the gap. The CDR3 loop spans 14 amino acids. CDR1 is LNHNV and CDR2 is YYDKDF in the germline V gene (reference sequence). The CDR3 protein is CATSLRSSGNTIYF. DNA of the CDR3: TGTGCCACCAGCCTAAGGAGCTCTGGAAACACCATATATTTT.

This clonotype was observed many times. The chain carries TRBV29-1 and TRBJ2-7; 7 positions match TRBD2. Germline assignment: CDR1 SQVTM and CDR2 ANQGSEA. The ends lost 3 bases at V and 5 bases at J; junction bases unmatched: 10. The CDR3 has 14 amino acids. Here the CDR3 reads CSVEFGGRTDEQYF. The CDR3 nucleotides are TGCAGCGTTGAGTTCGGCGGGAGAACCGACGAGCAGTACTTC.

The CDR3 region is CASSLTGGRSPLHF. The DNA for the CDR3 is TGTGCCAGCAGCCTGACAGGGGGCAGATCACCCCTCCACTTT. V gene TRBV7-3 combines with J gene TRBJ1-6, with TRBD1 matching over 10 bases. V trimming: 5 bases; J trimming: 10 bases; junction bases outside the gene matches: 5. CDR3 length equals 14 residues. Germline CDR1 reads SGHTA; CDR2 reads FQGTGA. Filled out from reference TRBV7-3 and TRBJ1-6, the complete variable domain reads GAGVSQTPSNKVTEKGKYVELRCDPISGHTALYWYRQSLGQGPEFLIYFQGTGAADDSGLPNDRFFAVRPEGSVSTLKIQRTERGDSAVYLCASSLTGGRSPLHFGNGTRLTVT.

This sequence joins TRBV20-1 and TRBJ2-7, with 12 bases fitting TRBD2. Trimming cost V 3 bases and J 3 bases; bases outside gene matches: 6. CDR3 length: 15 residues. CDR1 DFQATT and CDR2 SNEGSKA come from the germline V gene (reference sequence). The CDR3 DNA is TGCAGTGCTAGCCCTAGCGGGAGGGCCGGCTACGAGCAGTACTTC. Translation gives CSASPSGRAGYEQYF.

This clonotype showed up many times. The J gene is TRBJ2-1, the V gene TRBV9; 7 positions agree with TRBD2. CDR1 is SGDLS, CDR2 YYNGEE, per germline. Unmatched junction bases numbered 6, after V lost 0 bases and J lost 0 bases. The CDR3 is made up of 17 amino acids. CDR3 protein: CASSVDGRGSSYNEQFF. As DNA, the CDR3 is TGTGCCAGCAGCGTAGATGGGCGGGGGAGCTCCTACAATGAGCAGTTCTTC. The full variable domain, in which reference TRBV9 and TRBJ2-1 provide the parts outside the CDR3, is DSGVTQTPKHLITATGQRVTLRCSPRSGDLSVYWYQQSLDQGLQFLIQYYNGEERAKGNILERFSAQQFPDLHSELNLSSLELGDSALYFCASSVDGRGSSYNEQFFGPGTRLTVL.

The J gene is TRBJ2-1, the V gene TRBV25-1; 9 nucleotides line up with TRBD2. Germline CDR1 reads MGHDK; CDR2 reads SYGVNS. V trimming: 2 bases; J trimming: 5 bases; junction bases outside the gene matches: 16. The CDR3 covers 19 residues. The CDR3 bases are TGTGCCAGCAGTGAAGAGGGAACAGCTAGGGCTAGCGGGAACAATGAGCAGTTCTTC. Residues: CASSEEGTARASGNNEQFF.

As regards this clonotype: Without the conserved terminal phenylalanine or tryptophan, this CDR3 likely stems from a read error. The chain couples TRBV6-5 to TRBJ1-5, with 10 bases identical to TRBD1. Unmatched junction bases numbered 2, after V lost 4 bases and J lost 2 bases. Germline values: CDR1 MNHEY, CDR2 SVGAGI. The CDR3 has 15 residues. The CDR3 protein is CASSSGTGGNQPQHP. Here the CDR3 DNA reads TGTGCCAGCAGTTCCGGGACAGGGGGCAATCAGCCCCAGCATCCT.

The rearrangement joins TRBV25-1 to TRBJ1-1; D is unresolved. This CDR3 region has 13 residues. Germline CDR1 and CDR2: MGHDK and SYGVNS. V lost 3 bases, J lost 7 bases, and 12 bases lay in between. CDR3 loop: CASSDPPRVEAFF. Written as DNA, the CDR3 is TGTGCCAGCAGTGACCCTCCAAGGGTTGAAGCTTTCTTT.

The genes are TRBV6-6 and TRBJ1-1, with unresolved D. V lost 7 bases to trimming and J lost 1 base, with 10 bases between them. CDR1 and CDR2 from the germline V gene are MNHNY and SVGAGI (reference sequence). The CDR3 runs to 13 residues. The CDR3 nucleotides read TGTGCCAGCACCGACCTGGGGAACACTGAAGCTTTCTTT. It encodes CASTDLGNTEAFF.

The chain is built from TRBV5-1 and TRBJ2-3; 9 bases are shared with TRBD1. J was trimmed by 5 bases and V by 9 bases; bases with no gene match: 7. Germline V gives CDR1 SGHRS, CDR2 YFSETQ. The length of the CDR3 is 13 residues. The CDR3 region is CATSTGGEDTQYF. CDR3 nucleotide sequence: TGCGCCACCTCGACAGGGGGAGAAGATACGCAGTATTTT.

V is TRBV24-1 and J is TRBJ1-5; 7 bases map to TRBD1. The V and J ends lost 1 base and 5 bases, in that order; junction bases with no gene match: 1. The V gene's germline CDR1 is KGHDR and CDR2 SFDVKD. The CDR3 is 14 residues long. CDR3 in amino acids: CATSDFDRDQPQHF. CDR3 DNA: TGTGCCACCAGTGATTTCGACAGGGATCAGCCCCAGCATTTT.

Concerning this clonotype: The junction and the germline gene differ at one end; a read error may be behind it. This chain connects TRBV20-1 to TRBJ2-1; no clear D gene. CDR1 DFQATT and CDR2 SNEGSKA come from the germline V gene (reference sequence). The CDR3 is 15 residues long. CDR3: CSASGSRTSYSEQFF. As DNA, the CDR3 is TGCAGTGCTAGCGGATCTAGGACCTCCTACAGTGAGCAGTTCTTC.

CDR3 DNA: TGTGCCAGCAGGCCTAGCGGGGGTGTCTACAATGAGCAGTATTTT. Translating gives CASRPSGGVYNEQYF. V is TRBV7-6 and J is TRBJ2-3, with 10 positions matching TRBD2. Germline CDR1 SGHVS, CDR2 FNYEAQ. V dropped 6 bases and J dropped 11; count of bases not matched to a gene: 14. The CDR3 runs 15 residues.

The table lists this clonotype with many counts. The genes are TRBV19 and TRBJ1-1; D perhaps matches TRBD1 (6 bases). The V and J ends lost 5 bases and 0 bases respectively, with 13 bases between them. This CDR3 region has 15 residues. Looked up from germline, CDR1 is LNHDA and CDR2 is SQIVND (reference sequence). The CDR3 here is CASSEDRSMNTEAFF. The DNA of the CDR3 is TGTGCCAGTAGTGAGGACAGATCCATGAACACTGAAGCTTTCTTT.

This clonotype was seen many times. The chain joins TRBV13 to TRBJ2-1; 14 nucleotides line up with TRBD2. Trimming removed 4 bases from V and 13 bases from J; junction bases left unmatched: 9. The CDR3 runs to 15 residues. The germline gives CDR1 PRHDT, CDR2 FYEKMQ (reference sequence). The CDR3 sequence: CASSSGTSGRTGQFF. CDR3 nucleotide sequence: TGTGCCAGCAGCTCTGGGACTAGCGGGAGAACGGGACAGTTCTTC.

The chain has TRBV24-1 and TRBJ1-2; TRBD1 is a possible D gene (5 bases). CDR3 length: 17 residues. Germline CDR1 and CDR2: KGHDR and SFDVKD. Trimming removed 4 bases at V and 8 bases at J, with 25 bases between. CDR3 residues: CATSESGIQLFFGGYTF. CDR3 in DNA: TGTGCCACCAGTGAATCAGGGATTCAGCTGTTCTTCGGGGGCTACACCTTC.

CDR3 DNA: TGTGCCAGCAGTTTGGTACAGGGGATGAACACTGAAGCTTTCTTT. It yields the protein CASSLVQGMNTEAFF. The chain uses TRBV6-6 and TRBJ1-1; 7 bases match TRBD1. The ends lost 4 bases at V and 0 bases at J; junction bases unmatched: 5. CDR1 and CDR2 (germline): MNHNY, SVGAGI (reference sequence). The CDR3 consists of 15 residues.